The 26 T cell receptor beta chains given below trace back to one sample, sequenced in a study of Graves' ophthalmopathy and Graves' hyperthyroidism. TCR beta CDR3 regions were amplified from RNA transcripts. Second-round multiplex PCR came after first-round RT-PCR with HTBI primers. Each CDR3 protein gets one entry after TCRdb re-called the multiplex PCR reads with MiXCR. This sample yields roughly 400,000 distinct CDR3 sequences, of which roughly 14% are seen a single time; 5.5% to 7% belongs to the top ten. The source material was peripheral blood. The receptors stem from a woman between 18 and 30 years old with stable Graves' hyperthyroidism.

This clonotype was seen ten or more times. CDR3 DNA sequence: TGTGCCAGCAGTAATCAGATGGGTTGGGAGCAGTACTTC. It specifies CASSNQMGWEQYF. The V gene is TRBV6-4, the J gene TRBJ2-7; D unclear. Germline V gene data show CDR1 as MRHNA and CDR2 as SNTAGT. Deletions cut 5 bases from V and 7 bases from J, with 15 bases between. This CDR3 spans 13 amino acids.

This clonotype was observed at least ten times. The chain recombines TRBV6-1 with TRBJ1-1; maybe TRBD1 (6 bases). Germline V gene sequence: CDR1 MNHNS, CDR2 SASEGT. V lost 4 bases, J lost 1 base, and 13 bases lay in between. The CDR3 length is 15 residues. The CDR3 sequence is CASSGGHKPNTEAFF. CDR3 nucleotide sequence: TGTGCCAGCAGTGGGGGACACAAGCCGAACACTGAAGCTTTCTTT.

The V gene is TRBV20-1, the J gene TRBJ2-2; TRBD2 matches 12 bases. The J segment lost 5 bases and the V segment lost 1 base, leaving 11 bases of the junction unmatched. CDR3 length: 18 residues. In germline, CDR1 is DFQATT, CDR2 SNEGSKA (reference sequence). CDR3 coding DNA: TGCAGTGCTAGAGTTTCGGGCCCTAGCGGGGGGGGAACCGGGGAGCTGTTTTTT. This translates into CSARVSGPSGGGTGELFF.

This clonotype was observed a few times. The chain links TRBV5-1 to TRBJ2-7; D gene ambiguous. CDR1 and CDR2 (germline): SGHRS, YFSETQ. The CDR3 sequence is 13 residues long. The germline V and J ends were trimmed by 0 bases and 6 bases, with 10 bases remaining between them. CDR3 amino acids: CASSLELVSEQYF. For the CDR3, the DNA is TGCGCCAGCAGCTTGGAGTTAGTATCCGAGCAGTACTTC.

The table lists this clonotype with many counts. This sequence joins TRBV10-3 and TRBJ2-7; 9 positions match TRBD1. With 10 bases clipped from V and 1 base from J, the junction kept 5 bases outside the gene matches. CDR1 and CDR2 from the germline V gene are ENHRY and SYGVKD. The CDR3 totals 13 residues. CDR3 nucleotides: TGTGCCACGTGGACAGGGGAATCCTACGAGCAGTACTTC. The encoded protein is CATWTGESYEQYF.

At least ten counts were recorded for this clonotype. The chain recombines TRBV6-2 or TRBV6-3 with TRBJ1-5; 9 bases are shared with TRBD1. Losses at the gene ends were 8 bases for V and 4 bases for J; bases not matched to a gene: 12. Germline lookup yields CDR1 MNHEY and CDR2 SVGEGT. CDR3 length: 16 residues. The CDR3 region is CASFPGQGIGNQPQHF. The CDR3 DNA follows: TGTGCCAGCTTCCCGGGACAGGGAATCGGGAATCAGCCCCAGCATTTT.

This clonotype was observed at least ten times. The chain is built from TRBV12-5 and TRBJ1-1, with TRBD1 as a possible D gene (5 bases). Trimming pared 3 bases from V and 7 bases from J, leaving 12 bases between. Germline CDR1 LGHNT, CDR2 FRNRAP. CDR3 length equals 13 residues. The CDR3 sequence is CASGFQGGNEAFF. In DNA form, the CDR3 reads TGTGCTAGTGGTTTTCAGGGAGGGAATGAAGCTTTCTTT.

There are many counts of this clonotype. The chain is built from TRBV6-5 and TRBJ2-7; D may be TRBD1 (6 bases). The V end was cut by 5 bases, the J end by 6 bases, with 14 bases between. Germline CDR1 is MNHEY and CDR2 is SVGAGI. The CDR3 spans 13 residues. This chain's CDR3 is CASSIDRSGEQYF. In DNA form, the CDR3 reads TGTGCCAGCAGTATCGACAGGTCCGGCGAGCAGTACTTC.

This clonotype has just a few counts. The chain links TRBV6-1 to TRBJ1-6; 8 bases fit TRBD1. The CDR3 covers 14 residues. Germline loops: CDR1 MNHNS, CDR2 SASEGT. After removal of 7 bases from V and 7 bases from J, the junction contained 6 bases not matched to a gene. The CDR3 DNA sequence: TGTGCCAGCATAGGGGGACAGGAGAATTCACCCCTCCACTTT. Translating it yields CASIGGQENSPLHF.

Comments on this clonotype: The germline gene is not matched at one end of the junction; a read error may be the cause. The rearrangement joins TRBV5-1 to TRBJ1-1; unclear D gene. CDR1 and CDR2 (germline): SGHRS, YFSETQ. There are 12 residues in the CDR3. The CDR3 region is CASSLGREEAGF. CDR3 sequence (DNA): TGCGCCAGCAGCTTGGGACGGGAAGAAGCTGGCTTT. Full variable domain (missing parts from reference TRBV5-1 and TRBJ1-1): KAGVTQTPRYLIKTRGQQVTLSCSPISGHRSVSWYQQTPGQGLQFLFEYFSETQRNKGNFPGRFSGRQFSNSRSEMNVSTLELGDSALYLCASSLGREEAGFGQGTRLTVV.

The chain couples TRBV6-1 to TRBJ1-5, with D unresolved. The germline gives CDR1 MNHNS, CDR2 SASEGT. This CDR3 is 17 amino acids long. V was pared by 7 bases and J by 0 bases, with 19 bases between. The CDR3 here is CASTPVPHFDSNQPQHF. DNA of the CDR3: TGTGCCAGCACCCCGGTCCCCCACTTTGATAGCAATCAGCCCCAGCATTTT.

This clonotype was seen at least ten times. V is TRBV7-2 and J is TRBJ2-5; D unresolved. This CDR3 has 14 amino acids. The V gene's germline CDR1 is SGHTA and CDR2 FQGNSA. V lost 5 bases, J lost 2 bases, and 12 bases lay in between. DNA for the CDR3: TGTGCCAGCAGCCAACCCCCCCAGCAAGAGACCCAGTACTTC. As protein: CASSQPPQQETQYF.

Many counts were recorded for this clonotype. The rearrangement links TRBV27 to TRBJ1-2, with TRBD1 as a possible D gene (6 bases). Germline V gene data show CDR1 as MNHEY and CDR2 as SMNVEV (reference sequence). V was shortened by 1 base and J by 8 bases, with 17 bases between the two germline ends. CDR3 length: 15 amino acids. The CDR3, as DNA: TGTGCCAGCAGTTTATTAGGGGGTGCAGTCCTCGGCTACACCTTC. Translated, it gives CASSLLGGAVLGYTF.

This clonotype was found many times. The V call is TRBV20-1, the J call TRBJ1-6; D call uncertain. There are 13 residues in the CDR3. Trimming shortened V by 3 bases and J by 8 bases, and 11 bases separated the two germline ends. Germline V lookup: CDR1 DFQATT, CDR2 SNEGSKA (reference sequence). The CDR3 protein is CSARTRWDSPLHF. The CDR3 DNA reads TGCAGTGCTAGGACGAGGTGGGATTCACCCCTCCACTTT.

Many counts were recorded for this clonotype. The J gene is TRBJ2-7, the V gene TRBV7-2, with TRBD1 as a possible D gene (5 bases). The germline V and J ends were trimmed by 0 bases and 3 bases, with 9 bases remaining between them. From germline, CDR1 is SGHTA and CDR2 FQGNSA. This CDR3 is built from 14 residues. CDR3 in amino acids: CASSLARQFYEQYF. As DNA, the CDR3 is TGTGCCAGCAGCTTAGCCCGACAGTTCTACGAGCAGTACTTC. The full variable domain, in which reference TRBV7-2 and TRBJ2-7 provide the parts outside the CDR3, is GAGVSQSPSNKVTEKGKDVELRCDPISGHTALYWYRQSLGQGLEFLIYFQGNSAPDKSGLPSDRFSAERTGGSVSTLTIQRTQQEDSAVYLCASSLARQFYEQYFGPGTRLTVT.

This clonotype was found many times. An end of the junction does not agree with germline; a read error may underlie this. The rearrangement links TRBV15 to TRBJ1-1; the match to TRBD1 covers 7 bases. Germline V lookup: CDR1 LNHNV, CDR2 YYDKDF (reference sequence). This CDR3 has 13 amino acids. For the CDR3, the DNA is TGTGCCACGAGCAGGGGGAAGAACACTGAAGCTTTCTTT. This translates into CATSRGKNTEAFF.

This clonotype has a handful of counts. The CDR3 DNA follows: TGTGCCAGCAGTTACGAGTCAGGACCCCACACCGGGGAGCTGTTTTTT. This codes for CASSYESGPHTGELFF. This chain links TRBV6-5 with TRBJ2-2, with D unclear. The CDR3 has 16 residues. Germline CDR1 MNHEY, CDR2 SVGAGI. V lost 2 bases to trimming and J lost 3 bases, with 13 bases between them.

The V call is TRBV11-2, the J call TRBJ1-1, with D possibly matching TRBD1 (5 bases). V lost 6 bases and J lost 4, with 12 bases in between. CDR3 length: 13 amino acids. CDR1 is SGHAT and CDR2 is FQNNGV in the germline V gene. CDR3 coding DNA: TGTGCCAGCAGGGGGACTCGGGCCACTGAAGCTTTCTTT. This gives the protein CASRGTRATEAFF.

This chain uses TRBV20-1 with TRBJ2-7; maybe TRBD2 (5 bases). Germline CDR1 is DFQATT and CDR2 is SNEGSKA (reference sequence). There are 13 residues in the CDR3. With 4 bases removed from V and 3 bases from J, the gap between germline ends came to 13 bases. CDR3 sequence (DNA): TGCAGTGCTATATCCCCGAGGGACTACGAGCAGTACTTC. Its translation: CSAISPRDYEQYF.

The rearrangement uses TRBV29-1 and TRBJ1-2; 9 positions agree with TRBD1. CDR1 and CDR2 (germline): SQVTM, ANQGSEA. V trimming: 4 bases; J trimming: 4 bases; junction bases outside the gene matches: 10. The CDR3 totals 15 residues. DNA of the CDR3: TGCAGCGTTGGGGACAGGGATACCGGCGTCTATGGCTACACCTTC. Residues: CSVGDRDTGVYGYTF.

Concerning this clonotype itself: Given a much more abundant clone one base away, this may be a read error. The chain combines TRBV20-1 with TRBJ1-1; D remains ambiguous. Germline-derived CDR1 and CDR2 are DFQATT and SNEGSKA (reference sequence). The CDR3 runs 13 residues. Here the CDR3 DNA reads TGCAGTGCTAGTAGACAAATGAACACTGAAGCTTGCTTT. It encodes CSASRQMNTEACF.

This clonotype was seen ten or more times. The genes are TRBV2 and TRBJ1-2; unclear D gene. Between the trimmed V and J ends, which lost 6 bases and 2 bases, there was a span of 16 bases. CDR3 size: 15 residues. In germline, CDR1 is SNHLY, CDR2 FYNNEI. CDR3 protein: CASRLRPSDNYGYTF. The CDR3 coding sequence is TGTGCCAGCAGGCTGAGGCCGTCCGACAACTATGGCTACACCTTC.

The chain uses TRBV28 and TRBJ1-5; D is undetermined. V was trimmed by 1 base and J by 13 bases, leaving 11 bases between them. The CDR3 has 12 residues. Germline CDR1 and CDR2: MDHEN and SYDVKM. CDR3 residues: CASSLSLYDQHF. The CDR3 region has the DNA TGTGCCAGCAGTTTATCACTGTACGATCAGCATTTT.

This clonotype was counted ten times or more. The gene calls are TRBV4-1 and TRBJ2-4; either TRBD1 or TRBD2 may fit D (5 bases each). Germline-derived CDR1 and CDR2 are MGHRA and YSYEKL. The V end lost 0 bases, the J end lost 11 bases, and 8 bases lay between the germline ends. The CDR3 is made up of 12 amino acids. CDR3 amino acids: CASSQDGGVQYF. CDR3 bases: TGCGCCAGCAGCCAAGATGGGGGTGTTCAGTACTTC.

This clonotype was recorded at least ten times. V is TRBV9 and J is TRBJ2-5; 7 bases map to TRBD1. The germline gives CDR1 SGDLS, CDR2 YYNGEE. The CDR3 is made up of 14 amino acids. J was trimmed by 4 bases and V by 1 base; bases with no gene match: 4. CDR3 loop: CASSVTGVGETQYF. CDR3 DNA sequence: TGTGCCAGCAGCGTAACAGGGGTTGGAGAGACCCAGTACTTC.

There are many counts of this clonotype. This rearrangement joins TRBV13 to TRBJ1-1; TRBD1 might be the D (5 bases). Germline CDR1 is PRHDT and CDR2 is FYEKMQ (reference sequence). V shed 5 bases and J shed 6 bases, with 16 bases lying between them. The CDR3 sequence is 14 residues long. The CDR3 protein is CASSPGTLTPEAFF. The CDR3 bases are TGTGCCAGCAGCCCGGGGACTCTAACCCCTGAAGCTTTCTTT.